Sequencing of this T cell receptor beta chain was carried out in a study of blood T cells in healthy people across ages (dated by TCRdb to 2015 to 2017). Describing the broader study: Template switching captured roughly one uniquely barcoded TCR beta cDNA molecule per two T cells in model experiments. Four age groups were formed from the donors: young (average 16 years), middle-aged (approximately 41), aged (over 55) and long-lived (about 75). Using the same blood draw, the study looked at two additional independent replicas of 1 million unique cDNA reads for two donors, one aged 18 to 30 and the other aged 80 or older. Donors of different ages were randomly distributed across sequencing lanes to avoid experimental bias. The study measured age-related changes in TCR beta repertoire diversity using deep sequencing normalized with unique cDNA molecular identifiers.

On the study overall, not on this receptor specifically: Conclusive comparison of naive and antigen-experienced compartments was prevented by the profiling of bulk unsorted PBMCs. As age increased, observed TCR beta diversity per million T cells dropped in a roughly linear way, and a significant reduction was already evident by age about 40. Compared with the aged group, more naive CD4+ T cells, fewer expanded clones and increased TCR diversity were shown by the long-lived group, suggesting age selection. The percentage of naive T cells measured by flow cytometry correlated strongly with observed TCR beta diversity. Estimates of total diversity from one million sequenced T cells were regarded as lower bounds and underestimates. The CMV infection status of donors was not known, potentially confounding age-related changes in expanded clonotypes.

This clonotype has ten or more counts. What antigen it recognizes has not been identified. Base-call qualities are not available, and no considerably larger clone is one nucleotide away. The approximately 40 donors, aged about 6 to 95 years, were systemically healthy Caucasian individuals from Russia. About 10 milliliters of peripheral blood were drawn from each donor into EDTA-treated Vacutainer tubes. Ficoll-Paque density-gradient centrifugation was used to isolate PBMCs, with at least 7 million per sample. Total RNA, at least 6 micrograms per sample, was extracted from PBMCs with Trizol reagent. For every donor, an aliquot of PBMCs went through flow cytometry to measure the percentages of naive CD45RAhigh/CD27high T cells. The CDR3 goes from the cysteine to the phenylalanine over 14 residues. Only the CDR3 DNA is retained, 42 bases long and in frame from the first base. For this chain, trimming is 1 base at the V end and 8 bases at the J end, and the number of junction bases without a gene match is 2. CDR1 and CDR2, looked up from the germline V gene (reference sequence), are SEHNR and FQNEAQ.

Libraries came from 5' RACE. Sequencing used an Illumina HiSeq 2500. The second PCR ran for about 6 to 12 cycles and used a J-beta primer mix along with a sample-barcoded 5' primer. A unique molecular identifier was introduced onto each TCR beta cDNA molecule by a template-switch 5' adaptor carrying 12 random nucleotides. Each sample yielded at least 2.5 million CDR3-containing paired-end reads. First-strand cDNA was synthesized from all RNA with the Mint cDNA synthesis kit, primed by a TRBC-specific oligonucleotide. Following uracil-DNA glycosylase treatment, a first 18-cycle PCR with universal primers M1SS and BC2_uni_R was performed on all cDNA. The original pipeline was this. For normalization, 1 million high-quality reads were randomly selected from each sample, with every read carrying a distinct molecular identifier. Instead of being binned into consensus sequences, reads that shared molecular identifiers were thrown out. CDR3 identification, clonotype clustering and error correction used MiTCR with a Q25 quality threshold and the strictest error-elimination algorithm. Lower-bound total TCR beta diversity was estimated with a nonparametric unseen species model using Euler transformation. Using fastp at Q25 and MiXCR, TCRdb reprocessed the public reads and kept productive beta chains. Rows are unified per CDR3 protein, each entry keeping the most common DNA and genes. TCRdb's processing, not the authors', yielded these V and J calls. This sample holds hundreds of thousands of distinct CDR3 sequences; less than 45% were observed only once. The ten biggest clones cover 25% to 30% of the sample.

The specimen was blood. This clonotype originated in an elderly man in good health. The chain links TRBV7-9 with TRBJ2-1, and 10 bases in between align with TRBD1. The CDR3 is CASSLGQGADEQFF. Read as DNA, the sequence is TGTGCCAGCAGCTTAGGACAGGGGGCGGATGAGCAGTTCTTC.